This passage covers 10 T cell receptor beta chains from one sample sequenced in a study of T cells after yellow fever vaccination. TCRdb processed the 5' RACE reads anew with MiXCR; each CDR3 protein has one entry. The sample shows about 73,000 distinct CDR3 sequences, roughly 7.4% of them seen only once. Source: CD8+ T cells sorted from PBMCs, taken on the day of the yellow fever booster vaccination. These receptors were collected from a man aged 25 to 40 who received the YFV17D yellow fever vaccine.

V is TRBV9 and J is TRBJ2-1, with TRBD2 matching over 10 bases. The CDR3 contains 21 residues. Germline loops: CDR1 SGDLS, CDR2 YYNGEE. V shed 3 bases, J shed 0 bases, and the junction held 18 bases outside the gene matches. The CDR3 bases are TGTGCCAGCAGCGCTAGGCTCCCAGCGGGAGGGCCTTCGAGCTCCTACAATGAGCAGTTCTTC. Its protein is CASSARLPAGGPSSSYNEQFF.

This clonotype was seen repeatedly, ten times or more. The chain carries TRBV10-2 and TRBJ2-7; 8 positions agree with TRBD2. V was clipped by 5 bases and J by 4 bases; unmatched bases: 10. The CDR3 extends over 15 amino acids. Germline V gene data show CDR1 as WSHSY and CDR2 as SAAADI. DNA for the CDR3: TGCGCCAGCAGTCTGGGAGCGGGAGACGGGTACGAGCAGTACTTC. This gives the protein CASSLGAGDGYEQYF.

This clonotype was seen more than once but under ten times. The rearrangement uses TRBV11-1 and TRBJ2-3; TRBD2 aligns across 15 bases. Germline CDR1 SGHAT, CDR2 FQDESV (reference sequence). V dropped 2 bases and J dropped 3; count of bases not matched to a gene: 6. The CDR3 length is 18 residues. CDR3 coding DNA: TGTGCCAGCAGCTTACCGGGACTAGCGGGAGGTATGACAGATACGCAGTATTTT. Translating gives CASSLPGLAGGMTDTQYF.

The rearrangement joins TRBV21-1 to TRBJ2-1; the table's D call of TRBD2 was not tested on the DNA. TRBV21-1 corresponds to a pseudogene. The CDR3 runs to 15 residues. The CDR3 nucleotides are TGTGCCAGCAGCAAATTCCTAGCGGGTCGTCATGAGCAGTTCTTC. Translating it yields CASSKFLAGRHEQFF.

The V and J genes are TRBV7-8 and TRBJ2-1, with 7 bases lining up with TRBD1. The germline CDR1 and CDR2 sequences are SGHVS and FQNEAQ. This CDR3 is built from 16 residues. Losses at the gene ends were 5 bases for V and 7 bases for J; bases not matched to a gene: 14. The CDR3 DNA sequence: TGTGCCAGCAGCCCCACATCGACAGGGTCGCAGAATGAGCAGTTCTTC. The encoded protein is CASSPTSTGSQNEQFF.

This chain uses TRBV7-8 with TRBJ2-7, with 7 bases matching TRBD2. CDR1 and CDR2 (germline): SGHVS, FQNEAQ. V dropped 1 base and J dropped 3; count of bases not matched to a gene: 3. This CDR3 has 14 residues. DNA of the CDR3: TGTGCCAGCAGCTTAGGGCGGGGGTACTACGAGCAGTACTTC. Amino acid sequence: CASSLGRGYYEQYF.

The chain uses TRBV9 and TRBJ1-1; D remains unclear. Trimming removed 0 bases from V and 4 bases from J, with 7 bases in between. The germline CDR1 and CDR2 sequences are SGDLS and YYNGEE. This CDR3 has 13 amino acids. CDR3 region: CASSVARSTEAFF. DNA of the CDR3: TGTGCCAGCAGCGTAGCCCGGAGCACTGAAGCTTTCTTT. The full variable domain, its missing parts supplied by reference TRBV9 and TRBJ1-1, is DSGVTQTPKHLITATGQRVTLRCSPRSGDLSVYWYQQSLDQGLQFLIQYYNGEERAKGNILERFSAQQFPDLHSELNLSSLELGDSALYFCASSVARSTEAFFGQGTRLTVV.

This clonotype has a handful of counts. V usage is TRBV2 and J usage is TRBJ2-1, with D possibly matching TRBD1 (8 bases). Germline V gene lookup returns CDR1 SNHLY and CDR2 FYNNEI. V shed 7 bases and J shed 9 bases, with 25 bases lying between them. The CDR3 spans 16 residues. The CDR3 DNA is TGTGCCAGCATGGGCGCCGGGACAGGACTAGGCTTTGAGCAGTTCTTC. Translation: CASMGAGTGLGFEQFF. The entire variable domain, with the rest obtained from reference TRBV2 and TRBJ2-1, is as follows: EPEVTQTPSHQVTQMGQEVILRCVPISNHLYFYWYRQILGQKVEFLVSFYNNEISEKSEIFDDQFSVERPDGSNFTLKIRSTKLEDSAMYFCASMGAGTGLGFEQFFGPGTRLTVL.

The chain joins TRBV20-1 to TRBJ1-1, with 8 bases aligning to TRBD1. The length of the CDR3 is 14 residues. CDR1 and CDR2 (germline): DFQATT, SNEGSKA (reference sequence). After removal of 1 base from V and 1 base from J, the junction contained 2 bases not matched to a gene. This CDR3 is CSARADRENTEAFF. For the CDR3, the DNA is TGCAGTGCTAGAGCGGACAGGGAGAACACTGAAGCTTTCTTT.

This clonotype was detected only a few times. The genes are TRBV2 and TRBJ1-3, with 9 bases identical to TRBD1. The CDR3 is 18 amino acids. From germline, CDR1 is SNHLY and CDR2 FYNNEI. The junction had 16 bases not matched to a gene; V was cut back by 10 bases and J by 0 bases. CDR3: CATHPPDGTGTSGNTIYF. In DNA form, the CDR3 reads TGTGCCACCCACCCACCTGATGGGACAGGGACCTCTGGAAACACCATATATTTT.